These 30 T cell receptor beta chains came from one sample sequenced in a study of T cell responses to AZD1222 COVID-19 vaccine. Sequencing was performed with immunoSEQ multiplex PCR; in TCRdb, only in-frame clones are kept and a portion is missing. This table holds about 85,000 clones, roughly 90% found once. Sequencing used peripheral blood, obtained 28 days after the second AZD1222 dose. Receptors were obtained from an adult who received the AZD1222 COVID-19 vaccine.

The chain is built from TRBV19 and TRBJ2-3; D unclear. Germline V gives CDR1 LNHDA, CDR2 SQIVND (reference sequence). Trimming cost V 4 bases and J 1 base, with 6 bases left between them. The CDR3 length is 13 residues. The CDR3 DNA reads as TGTGCCAGTAGTAATCTGGGCACAGATACGCAGTATTTT. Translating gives CASSNLGTDTQYF.

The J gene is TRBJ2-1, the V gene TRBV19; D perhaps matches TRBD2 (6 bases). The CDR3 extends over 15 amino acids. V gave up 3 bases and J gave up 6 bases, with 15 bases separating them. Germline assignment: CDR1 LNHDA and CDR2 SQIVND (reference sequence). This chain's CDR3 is CASSMGGLPINEQFF. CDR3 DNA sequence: TGTGCCAGTAGTATGGGGGGACTCCCCATCAATGAGCAGTTCTTC.

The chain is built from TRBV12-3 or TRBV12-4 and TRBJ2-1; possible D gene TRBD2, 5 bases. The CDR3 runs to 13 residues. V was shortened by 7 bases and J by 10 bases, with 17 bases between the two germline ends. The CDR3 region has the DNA TGTGCCAGCATCTCGGCCAACCGGGGAGAGCAGTTCTTC. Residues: CASISANRGEQFF.

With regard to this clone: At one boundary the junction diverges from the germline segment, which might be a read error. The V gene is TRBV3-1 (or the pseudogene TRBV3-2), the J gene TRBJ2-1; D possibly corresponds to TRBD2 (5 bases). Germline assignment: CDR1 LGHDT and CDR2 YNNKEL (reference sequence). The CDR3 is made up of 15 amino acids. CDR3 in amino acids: CASSQGGTRGGSAIF. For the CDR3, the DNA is TGTGCCAGCAGCCAAGGGGGAACTAGAGGTGGGAGTGCGATCTTC.

The DNA of the CDR3 is TGTGCCAGCAGTTACGGGGCCGAATACGAGCAGTACTTC. This gives the protein CASSYGAEYEQYF. This chain connects TRBV6-5 to TRBJ2-7, with TRBD1 as a possible D gene (5 bases). CDR1 is MNHEY and CDR2 is SVGAGI in the germline V gene. Trimming removed 2 bases at V and 4 bases at J, with 9 bases between. CDR3 length: 13 amino acids.

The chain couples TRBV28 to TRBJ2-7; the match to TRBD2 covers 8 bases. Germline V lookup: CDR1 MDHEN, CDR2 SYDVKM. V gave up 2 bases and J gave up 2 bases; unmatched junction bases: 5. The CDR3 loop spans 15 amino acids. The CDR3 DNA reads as TGTGCCAGCAGTTTAGCGGCGGGAGGCCCCTACGAGCAGTACTTC. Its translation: CASSLAAGGPYEQYF.

The CDR3 loop reads CASSEAAWSSSYNSPLHF. In nucleotides, the CDR3 is TGTGCCAGCAGTGAAGCCGCTTGGTCCAGCTCCTATAATTCACCCCTCCACTTT. The chain carries TRBV6-1 and TRBJ1-6; D gene ambiguous. This CDR3 is 18 amino acids long. Trimming cost V 0 bases and J 0 bases, with 12 bases left between them. Looked up from germline, CDR1 is MNHNS and CDR2 is SASEGT.

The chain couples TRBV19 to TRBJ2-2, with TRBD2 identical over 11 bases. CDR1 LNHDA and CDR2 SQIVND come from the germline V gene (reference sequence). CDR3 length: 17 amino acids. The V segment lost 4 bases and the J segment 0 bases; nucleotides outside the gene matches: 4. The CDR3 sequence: CASSRLAGPSNTGELFF. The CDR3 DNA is TGTGCCAGTAGTAGACTAGCGGGACCCTCGAACACCGGGGAGCTGTTTTTT.

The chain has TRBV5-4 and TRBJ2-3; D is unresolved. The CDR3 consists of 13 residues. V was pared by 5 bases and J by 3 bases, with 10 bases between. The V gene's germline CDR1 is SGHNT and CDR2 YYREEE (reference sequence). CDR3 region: CASSRDGTDTQYF. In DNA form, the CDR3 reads TGTGCCAGCAGTAGAGATGGGACAGATACGCAGTATTTT. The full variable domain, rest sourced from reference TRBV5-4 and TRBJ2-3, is ETGVTQSPTHLIKTRGQQVTLRCSSQSGHNTVSWYQQALGQGPQFIFQYYREEENGRGNFPPRFSGLQFPNYSSELNVNALELDDSALYLCASSRDGTDTQYFGPGTRLTVL.

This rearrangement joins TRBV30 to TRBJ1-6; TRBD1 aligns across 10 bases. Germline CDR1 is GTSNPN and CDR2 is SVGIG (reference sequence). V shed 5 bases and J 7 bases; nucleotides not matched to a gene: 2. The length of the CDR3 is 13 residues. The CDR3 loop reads CAWSGQGNSPLHF. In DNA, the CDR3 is TGTGCCTGGTCGGGACAGGGGAATTCACCCCTCCACTTT.

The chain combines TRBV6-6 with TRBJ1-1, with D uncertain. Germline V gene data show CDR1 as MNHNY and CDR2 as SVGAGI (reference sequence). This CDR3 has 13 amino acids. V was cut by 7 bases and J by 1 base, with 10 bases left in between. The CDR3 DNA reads TGTGCCAGCAAGAGGGATGGGAACACTGAAGCTTTCTTT. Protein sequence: CASKRDGNTEAFF.

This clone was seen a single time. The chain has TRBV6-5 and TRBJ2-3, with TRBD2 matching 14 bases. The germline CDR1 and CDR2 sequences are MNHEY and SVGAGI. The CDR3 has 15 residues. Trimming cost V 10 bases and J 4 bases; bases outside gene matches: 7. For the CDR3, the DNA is TGTGCCACTCGACTAGCGGGAGGGTGGGCAGATACGCAGTATTTT. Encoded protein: CATRLAGGWADTQYF.

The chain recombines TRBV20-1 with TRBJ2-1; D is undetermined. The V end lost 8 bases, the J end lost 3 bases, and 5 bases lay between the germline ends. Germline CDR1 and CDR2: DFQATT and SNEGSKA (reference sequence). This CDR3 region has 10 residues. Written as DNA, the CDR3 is TGCAGTTGTGGCTACAATGAGCAGTTCTTC. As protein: CSCGYNEQFF.

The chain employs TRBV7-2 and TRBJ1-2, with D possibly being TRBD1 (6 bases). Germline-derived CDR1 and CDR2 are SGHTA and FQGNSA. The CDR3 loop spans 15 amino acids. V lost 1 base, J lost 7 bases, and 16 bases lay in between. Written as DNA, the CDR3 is TGTGCCAGCAGCTTAGACAGGGTGGTTCAAGCTGGCTACACCTTC. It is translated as CASSLDRVVQAGYTF.

The CDR3 region is CASSQASGRAYEQYF. In DNA, the CDR3 is TGTGCCAGCAGCCAAGCTAGCGGGAGGGCCTACGAGCAGTACTTC. The chain is built from TRBV6-5 and TRBJ2-7; 12 nucleotides align to TRBD2. Germline CDR1 is MNHEY and CDR2 is SVGAGI. The CDR3 extends over 15 amino acids. The J segment lost 2 bases and the V segment lost 6 bases, leaving 5 bases of the junction unmatched.

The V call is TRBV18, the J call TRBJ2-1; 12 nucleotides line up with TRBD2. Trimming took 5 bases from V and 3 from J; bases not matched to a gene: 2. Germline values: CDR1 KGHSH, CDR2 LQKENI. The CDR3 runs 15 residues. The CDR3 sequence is CASSTLAGGYNEQFF. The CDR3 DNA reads TGTGCCAGCTCAACACTAGCGGGAGGCTACAATGAGCAGTTCTTC.

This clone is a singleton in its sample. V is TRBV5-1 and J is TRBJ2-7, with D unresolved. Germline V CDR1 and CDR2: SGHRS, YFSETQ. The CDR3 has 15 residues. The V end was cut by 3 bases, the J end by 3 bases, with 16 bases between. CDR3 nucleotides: TGCGCCAGCAGCTCTGGGCGTAACACGCGCTACGAGCAGTACTTC. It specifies CASSSGRNTRYEQYF. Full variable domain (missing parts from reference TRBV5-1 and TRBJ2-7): KAGVTQTPRYLIKTRGQQVTLSCSPISGHRSVSWYQQTPGQGLQFLFEYFSETQRNKGNFPGRFSGRQFSNSRSEMNVSTLELGDSALYLCASSSGRNTRYEQYFGPGTRLTVT.

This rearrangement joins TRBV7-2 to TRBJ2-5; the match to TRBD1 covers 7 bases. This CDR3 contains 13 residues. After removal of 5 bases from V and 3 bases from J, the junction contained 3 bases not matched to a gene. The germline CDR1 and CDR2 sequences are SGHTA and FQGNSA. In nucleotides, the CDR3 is TGTGCCAGCAGCCCGGGACAGAAAGAGACCCAGTACTTC. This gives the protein CASSPGQKETQYF.

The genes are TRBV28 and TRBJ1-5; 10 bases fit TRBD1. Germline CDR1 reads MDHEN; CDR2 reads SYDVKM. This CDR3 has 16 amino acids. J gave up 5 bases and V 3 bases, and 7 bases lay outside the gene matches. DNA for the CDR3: TGTGCCAGCAGTTTTGAGGGACAGGGGTACCATCAGCCCCAGCATTTT. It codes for CASSFEGQGYHQPQHF.

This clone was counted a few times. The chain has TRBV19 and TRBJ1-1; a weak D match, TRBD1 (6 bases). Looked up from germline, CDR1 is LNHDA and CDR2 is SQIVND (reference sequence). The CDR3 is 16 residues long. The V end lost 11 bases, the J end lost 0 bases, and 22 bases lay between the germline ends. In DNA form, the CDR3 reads TGTGCCTCTACAAGGGGGGGCGGAAGATTGAACACTGAAGCTTTCTTT. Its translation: CASTRGGGRLNTEAFF.

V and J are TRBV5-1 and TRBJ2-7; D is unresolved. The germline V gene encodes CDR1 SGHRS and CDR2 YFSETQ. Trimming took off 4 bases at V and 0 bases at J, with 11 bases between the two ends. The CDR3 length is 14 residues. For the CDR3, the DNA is TGCGCCAGCAGCCTTGACTCCCTCTCCTACGAGCAGTACTTC. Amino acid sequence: CASSLDSLSYEQYF.

The CDR3 protein is CASSQREGGTNEKLFF. DNA for the CDR3: TGCGCCAGCAGCCAACGTGAGGGGGGTACTAATGAAAAACTGTTTTTT. This rearrangement joins TRBV4-3 to TRBJ1-4, with D possibly being TRBD1 (6 bases). Germline loops: CDR1 LGHNA, CDR2 YSLEER. V was pared by 2 bases and J by 2 bases, with 12 bases between. CDR3 length equals 16 residues.

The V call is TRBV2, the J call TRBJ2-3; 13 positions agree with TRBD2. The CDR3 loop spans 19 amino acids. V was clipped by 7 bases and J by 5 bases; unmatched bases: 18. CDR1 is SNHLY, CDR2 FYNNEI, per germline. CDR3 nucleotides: TGTGCCAGCAAAAAGGGACTAGCGGGGACACCGGGGAGGTTAGATACGCAGTATTTT. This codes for CASKKGLAGTPGRLDTQYF.

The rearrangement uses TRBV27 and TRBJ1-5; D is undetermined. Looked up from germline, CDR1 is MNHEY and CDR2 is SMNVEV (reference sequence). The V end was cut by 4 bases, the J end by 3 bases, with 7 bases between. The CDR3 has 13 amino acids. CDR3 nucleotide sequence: TGTGCCAGCAGTTCCGGCGCCAATCAGCCCCAGCATTTT. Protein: CASSSGANQPQHF.

The CDR3 loop reads CASSFDSGERQFF. The CDR3 nucleotides read TGTGCCAGCAGTTTTGATTCTGGAGAGCGGCAGTTCTTC. The genes are TRBV27 and TRBJ2-1; D is undetermined. The CDR3 spans 13 residues. Trimming pared 3 bases from V and 12 bases from J, leaving 15 bases between. The germline CDR1 and CDR2 sequences are MNHEY and SMNVEV (reference sequence).

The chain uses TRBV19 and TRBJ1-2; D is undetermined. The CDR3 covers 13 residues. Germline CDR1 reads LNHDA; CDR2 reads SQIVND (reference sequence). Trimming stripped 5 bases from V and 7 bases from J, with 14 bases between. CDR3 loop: CASSLSIRAGYTF. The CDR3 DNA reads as TGTGCCAGTAGTCTCTCTATAAGGGCTGGCTACACCTTC.

The CDR3 nucleotides read TGTGCCAGCAGTTTGGACAAGGATCAGCCCCAGCATTTT. Protein product: CASSLDKDQPQHF. The chain combines TRBV28 with TRBJ1-5, with D tentatively TRBD1 (5 bases). V lost 3 bases, J lost 5 bases, and 8 bases lay in between. The CDR3 totals 13 residues. The germline gives CDR1 MDHEN, CDR2 SYDVKM. The whole variable domain, filled in from reference TRBV28 and TRBJ1-5, reads DVKVTQSSRYLVKRTGEKVFLECVQDMDHENMFWYRQDPGLGLRLIYFSYDVKMKEKGDIPEGYSVSREKKERFSLILESASTNQTSMYLCASSLDKDQPQHFGDGTRLSIL.

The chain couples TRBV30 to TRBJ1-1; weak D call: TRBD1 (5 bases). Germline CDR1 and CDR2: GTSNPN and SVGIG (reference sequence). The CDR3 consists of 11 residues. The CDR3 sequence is CAGGGNTEAFF. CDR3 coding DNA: TGTGCGGGGGGTGGTAACACTGAAGCTTTCTTT.

The chain's CDR3 is CASSFRGEETQYF. CDR3 nucleotide sequence: TGTGCCAGCAGCTTCAGGGGGGAAGAGACCCAGTACTTC. The chain couples TRBV7-9 to TRBJ2-5, with a weak D call TRBD1 (7 bases). Germline CDR1 is SEHNR and CDR2 is FQNEAQ (reference sequence). V dropped 3 bases and J dropped 3 bases, with 8 bases sitting between them. The CDR3 spans 13 residues. The entire variable domain, with the rest obtained from reference TRBV7-9 and TRBJ2-5, is as follows: DTGVSQNPRHKITKRGQNVTFRCDPISEHNRLYWYRQTLGQGPEFLTYFQNEAQLEKSRLLSDRFSAERPKGSFSTLEIQRTEQGDSAMYLCASSFRGEETQYFGPGTRLLVL.

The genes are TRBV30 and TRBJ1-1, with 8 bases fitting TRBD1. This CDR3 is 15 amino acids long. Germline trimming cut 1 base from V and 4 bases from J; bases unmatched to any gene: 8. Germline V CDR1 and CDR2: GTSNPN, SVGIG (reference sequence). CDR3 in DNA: TGTGCCTGGAGTGGGGTGGACAGGGTGGCCACTGAAGCTTTCTTT. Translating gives CAWSGVDRVATEAFF.